Sequencing of this TCR beta chain was carried out in a study of cytomegalovirus exposure and HLA in healthy donors. For the study at large: In terms of ancestry, the Caucasian-associated cluster contained roughly 80% of the 300 to 400 genotyped donors.

Findings and limits, study-wide: As confirmed in vitro, a few CMV-associated chains were specific for CMV antigens. In a later analysis, the majority of CMV-associated beta chains seemingly showed HLA restriction.

The CDR3 has 12 residues. The germline V gene has CDR1 MDHEN and CDR2 SYDVKM. V shed 7 bases and J 6 bases; nucleotides not matched to a gene: 5. As for the donors, each was a healthy bone marrow donor. In regard to this clone: Its antigen is still unknown.

The PCR employed 60 Vbeta primers together with 13 Jbeta primers. Generated by immunoSEQ multiplex PCR, the TCRdb table keeps only in-frame clones and is missing some. The sample has roughly 180,000 clones; 75% are singletons. The sequence was obtained from a female donor in good health and CMV-seronegative. V is TRBV28 and J is TRBJ1-2, with 7 bases that match TRBD1. Sequencing input: PBMCs. In DNA, the CDR3 is TGTGCCAGCACCGTGACAGGGAATGGCTACACCTTC. This encodes CASTVTGNGYTF.